A single sample is the source of the 25 T cell receptor beta chains below, sequenced in a study of blood T cell repertoires in COVID-19. Some clones are missing from TCRdb's copy, which holds only in-frame ones; the method was immunoSEQ multiplex PCR. Among 210,000 or so clones listed, about 91% were seen once. Sequencing used peripheral blood. The receptors derive from a woman aged 40 to 50 with acute or convalescent COVID-19.

The genes are TRBV21-1 and TRBJ1-6. TRBV21-1 is assigned pseudogene status. This CDR3 is 17 amino acids long. As DNA, the CDR3 is TGTGCCAGCAGCAAACGAACTGGGGGGGCGTCGGGTTCACCCCTCCACTTT. It specifies CASSKRTGGASGSPLHF.

V usage is TRBV24-1 and J usage is TRBJ2-5; D possibly corresponds to TRBD2 (6 bases). Germline V gene data show CDR1 as KGHDR and CDR2 as SFDVKD. This CDR3 spans 14 amino acids. V lost 9 bases to trimming and J lost 2 bases, with 15 bases between them. This chain's CDR3 is CATRRWRGQETQYF. CDR3 bases: TGTGCCACCCGCCGTTGGCGGGGACAAGAGACCCAGTACTTC.

J is TRBJ1-2 and V is TRBV3-1 (or the pseudogene TRBV3-2); D may be TRBD1 (5 bases). The germline V gene has CDR1 LGHDT and CDR2 YNNKEL (reference sequence). This CDR3 is built from 17 residues. V gave up 0 bases and J gave up 1 base, with 15 bases separating them. The CDR3 DNA is TGTGCCAGCAGCCAAGACCCCAGGGCCGCCTTTAACTATGGCTACACCTTC. This translates into CASSQDPRAAFNYGYTF.

The chain is built from TRBV7-9 and TRBJ2-3; D ambiguous. Trimming left V 5 bases short and J 1 base short, with 13 bases between. The CDR3 spans 15 residues. Germline-derived CDR1 and CDR2 are SEHNR and FQNEAQ (reference sequence). In DNA, the CDR3 is TGTGCCAGCAGCCCTCCCGCAACTCGCACAGATACGCAGTATTTT. This translates into CASSPPATRTDTQYF. The variable domain in full, completed from reference TRBV7-9 and TRBJ2-3, reads DTGVSQNPRHKITKRGQNVTFRCDPISEHNRLYWYRQTLGQGPEFLTYFQNEAQLEKSRLLSDRFSAERPKGSFSTLEIQRTEQGDSAMYLCASSPPATRTDTQYFGPGTRLTVL.

J is TRBJ2-1 and V is TRBV30; D may be TRBD1 (6 bases). Germline V CDR1 and CDR2: GTSNPN, SVGIG (reference sequence). The CDR3 is 17 residues long. Trimming cost V 4 bases and J 1 base, with 20 bases left between them. The CDR3 bases are TGTGCCTGGACCTCCAGTAGGACAGTTTTTTCCTACAATGAGCAGTTCTTC. This translates into CAWTSSRTVFSYNEQFF.

This rearrangement joins TRBV9 to TRBJ1-2, with 8 positions matching TRBD1. V lost 7 bases and J lost 6; bases outside the gene matches: 8. Germline V gene data show CDR1 as SGDLS and CDR2 as YYNGEE. The CDR3 contains 13 residues. The CDR3 here is CASHSGGANGYTF. The DNA for the CDR3 is TGTGCCAGCCATTCAGGGGGCGCAAATGGCTACACCTTC. The variable domain in full, completed from reference TRBV9 and TRBJ1-2, reads DSGVTQTPKHLITATGQRVTLRCSPRSGDLSVYWYQQSLDQGLQFLIQYYNGEERAKGNILERFSAQQFPDLHSELNLSSLELGDSALYFCASHSGGANGYTFGSGTRLTVV.

This chain uses TRBV11-2 with TRBJ1-3; tentative D call: TRBD1 (5 bases). The V gene's germline CDR1 is SGHAT and CDR2 FQNNGV. V was clipped by 8 bases and J by 0 bases, with 8 bases between them. CDR3 length: 13 amino acids. The CDR3 reads CASGGGSGNTIYF. In nucleotides, the CDR3 is TGTGCCAGCGGGGGAGGCTCTGGAAACACCATATATTTT.

The CDR3 coding sequence is TGTGCCAGCAGCCAAGATCCGACAGGGGGCCTTGGCGGCTACACCTTC. Translation: CASSQDPTGGLGGYTF. V is TRBV14 and J is TRBJ1-2, with TRBD1 identical over 10 bases. V shed 0 bases and J 8 bases; nucleotides not matched to a gene: 9. This CDR3 has 16 amino acids. Per germline, CDR1 SGHDN and CDR2 FVKESK.

V usage is TRBV2 and J usage is TRBJ1-6; D might be TRBD1 (6 bases). In germline, CDR1 is SNHLY, CDR2 FYNNEI. CDR3 size: 14 residues. V was clipped by 4 bases and J by 8 bases, with 12 bases between them. CDR3 region: CASSAIGGDSPLHF. Here the CDR3 DNA reads TGTGCCAGCAGTGCGATAGGGGGTGATTCACCCCTCCACTTT.

In its sample, this clone was seen once. This chain links TRBV5-6 with TRBJ1-5, with unresolved D. V lost 2 bases and J 5 bases, leaving 5 bases between the germline ends. The CDR3 runs to 12 residues. Looked up from germline, CDR1 is SGHDT and CDR2 is YYEEEE. The CDR3 loop is CASSLGDQPQHF. CDR3 nucleotide sequence: TGTGCCAGCAGCTTAGGAGATCAGCCCCAGCATTTT.

The J gene is TRBJ1-2, the V gene TRBV6-5; D call uncertain. CDR1 MNHEY and CDR2 SVGAGI come from the germline V gene. The CDR3 spans 13 residues. Trimming took off 8 bases at V and 9 bases at J, with 19 bases between the two ends. The CDR3 nucleotides read TGTGCCAGCTTAAAACCCGGACTTATCAGCTACACCTTC. It translates to CASLKPGLISYTF.

As DNA, the CDR3 is TGTGCCAGCAGCTTAAGCCAGGGCACCTACGAGCAGTACGTC. Encoded protein: CASSLSQGTYEQYV. This chain links TRBV11-1 with TRBJ2-7; D might be TRBD1 (5 bases). The CDR3 loop spans 14 amino acids. Germline lookup yields CDR1 SGHAT and CDR2 FQDESV (reference sequence). V was clipped by 2 bases and J by 2 bases, with 10 bases between them.

V usage is TRBV5-1 and J usage is TRBJ1-1; D unresolved. The ends were cut back, 1 base at V and 1 base at J, with 5 bases in the middle. Germline CDR1 SGHRS, CDR2 YFSETQ. This CDR3 has 13 residues. The chain's CDR3 is CASSLRGNTEAFF. In DNA form, the CDR3 reads TGCGCCAGCAGCTTGAGAGGGAACACTGAAGCTTTCTTT.

The V gene is TRBV6-5, the J gene TRBJ1-1; 8 nucleotides align to TRBD1. The CDR3 consists of 14 residues. The germline V gene encodes CDR1 MNHEY and CDR2 SVGAGI. After removal of 6 bases from V and 1 base from J, the junction contained 4 bases not matched to a gene. The CDR3 region has the DNA TGTGCCAGCAGCCGGACAGGGAGGAACACTGAAGCTTTCTTT. It codes for CASSRTGRNTEAFF.

This chain links TRBV11-2 with TRBJ2-5; D gene unclear. The CDR3 is made up of 13 amino acids. CDR1 SGHAT and CDR2 FQNNGV come from the germline V gene. V was trimmed by 0 bases and J by 5 bases, leaving 7 bases between them. CDR3 in DNA: TGTGCCAGCAGCTTAGAGCGGTCCGAGACCCAGTACTTC. Protein: CASSLERSETQYF.

The rearrangement joins TRBV6-6 to TRBJ1-1, with TRBD1 identical over 8 bases. The CDR3 has 15 amino acids. Germline V gene lookup returns CDR1 MNHNY and CDR2 SVGAGI (reference sequence). V lost 5 bases to trimming and J lost 4 bases; unmatched junction nucleotides: 9. CDR3 loop: CASSPHDRGGTEAFF. As DNA, the CDR3 is TGTGCCAGCAGTCCCCACGACAGGGGTGGCACTGAAGCTTTCTTT.

This clone was detected a few times. The V call is TRBV4-1, the J call TRBJ1-5; no definite D call. Looked up from germline, CDR1 is MGHRA and CDR2 is YSYEKL. V was shortened by 1 base and J by 5 bases, with 9 bases between the two germline ends. This CDR3 spans 14 amino acids. The CDR3 here is CASSQVSRDQPQHF. DNA for the CDR3: TGCGCCAGCAGCCAAGTTTCGAGAGATCAGCCCCAGCATTTT.

This clone was detected only once. V and J are TRBV7-2 and TRBJ1-5; D is uncertain. The CDR3 runs to 16 residues. Trimming cost V 4 bases and J 0 bases, with 13 bases left between them. The germline V gene encodes CDR1 SGHTA and CDR2 FQGNSA. The CDR3 sequence: CASSSRAGYSNQPQHF. In nucleotides, the CDR3 is TGTGCCAGCAGCTCCCGTGCGGGTTATAGCAATCAGCCCCAGCATTTT.

This chain joins TRBV18 and TRBJ1-4; tentative D call: TRBD1 (6 bases). V was pared by 2 bases and J by 4 bases, with 11 bases between. This CDR3 has 15 residues. Germline V gene sequence: CDR1 KGHSH, CDR2 LQKENI. CDR3 DNA: TGTGCCAGCTCACCAAGGGGAGGGGGTAATGAAAAACTGTTTTTT. This sequence encodes CASSPRGGGNEKLFF.

The V call is TRBV12-3 or TRBV12-4, the J call TRBJ1-2; TRBD1 aligns across 7 bases. J gave up 6 bases and V 7 bases, and 8 bases lay outside the gene matches. This CDR3 is 13 amino acids long. CDR3 in amino acids: CASTLTGADGYTF. CDR3 nucleotide sequence: TGTGCCAGCACCTTAACAGGGGCCGATGGCTACACCTTC.

The V call is TRBV5-1, the J call TRBJ1-4; D remains unclear. From germline, CDR1 is SGHRS and CDR2 YFSETQ. The CDR3 runs 14 residues. V gave up 0 bases and J gave up 8 bases, with 11 bases separating them. CDR3: CASSLGRSGEKLFF. The CDR3 nucleotides read TGCGCCAGCAGCTTGGGCCGGAGTGGAGAAAAACTGTTTTTT.

This clone was observed once. This chain joins TRBV2 and TRBJ1-1, with D possibly TRBD1 on 5 matching bases. Trimming removed 5 bases from V and 4 bases from J, with 14 bases in between. Germline V gives CDR1 SNHLY, CDR2 FYNNEI. This CDR3 is 14 amino acids long. The CDR3 sequence: CASSRRVRGTEAFF. The CDR3 DNA reads TGTGCCAGCAGTCGCCGGGTTAGGGGCACTGAAGCTTTCTTT.

The rearrangement uses TRBV21-1 and TRBJ2-3; no check of the table's D call, TRBD2, against the DNA was made. TRBV21-1 is annotated as a pseudogene. This CDR3 contains 14 residues. As DNA, the CDR3 is TGTGCCAGCACCCTAGTAAGAATCACAGATACGCAGTATTTT. Its protein product is CASTLVRITDTQYF.

The sample holds one count of this clone. This sequence joins TRBV27 and TRBJ1-2, with TRBD1 matching 7 bases. Germline CDR1 reads MNHEY; CDR2 reads SMNVEV (reference sequence). V was pared by 3 bases and J by 10 bases, with 11 bases of the junction left unmatched. The length of the CDR3 is 14 residues. The CDR3 bases are TGTGCCAGCAGTTTCACAGGGGAAAGGATCGACTACACCTTC. It encodes CASSFTGERIDYTF.

The chain recombines TRBV4-1 with TRBJ2-6, with D unclear. The CDR3 covers 16 residues. Deletions cut 0 bases from V and 1 base from J, with 7 bases between. The germline V gene has CDR1 MGHRA and CDR2 YSYEKL. Here the CDR3 reads CASSQDLRSGANVLTF. CDR3 coding DNA: TGCGCCAGCAGCCAAGATCTGCGGTCTGGGGCCAACGTCCTGACTTTC.